The 13 T cell receptor beta chains reported below all come from one sample, sequenced in a study of blood T cell repertoires in COVID-19. Produced via immunoSEQ multiplex PCR; TCRdb's table is partial and in-frame only. Counted here are 140,000 or so clones, around nine tenths occurring once; the ten biggest clones make up 1.7%. The material sequenced was peripheral blood. Receptors originate from a woman aged 50 to 60 with acute or convalescent COVID-19.

V gene TRBV7-8 combines with J gene TRBJ2-1; 15 bases are a match to TRBD2. The germline V gene has CDR1 SGHVS and CDR2 FQNEAQ. With 1 base clipped from V and 9 bases from J, the junction kept 4 bases outside the gene matches. This CDR3 has 16 residues. The CDR3 DNA sequence: TGTGCCAGCAGCTTAGGCTGGGGACTAGCGGGAGGTGAGCAGTTCTTC. Translating it yields CASSLGWGLAGGEQFF.

V usage is TRBV18 and J usage is TRBJ1-4; 9 bases are a match to TRBD1. CDR3 length equals 13 residues. Germline-derived CDR1 and CDR2 are KGHSH and LQKENI. Unmatched junction bases numbered 1, after V lost 5 bases and J lost 6 bases. The CDR3 is CASSTGGYEKLFF. The CDR3 DNA sequence: TGTGCCAGCTCAACAGGGGGCTATGAAAAACTGTTTTTT.

This clone was found once. The chain uses TRBV28 and TRBJ1-3; tentative D call: TRBD1 (5 bases). Germline CDR1 reads MDHEN; CDR2 reads SYDVKM. The CDR3 is 14 residues long. The ends were cut back, 7 bases at V and 1 base at J, with 11 bases in the middle. The CDR3 spells CASIQQESGNTIYF. The CDR3 nucleotides read TGTGCCAGCATTCAACAGGAGTCTGGAAACACCATATATTTT.

A note on this clone: Here the CDR3 omits its conserved ending phenylalanine or tryptophan, so a read error is the likely source. The chain is built from TRBV20-1 and TRBJ1-1; D gene uncertain. Germline assignment: CDR1 DFQATT and CDR2 SNEGSKA (reference sequence). V was shortened by 3 bases and J by 10 bases, with 12 bases between the two germline ends. The CDR3 contains 11 residues. CDR3 protein: CSASLTPVAFL. CDR3 nucleotides: TGCAGTGCTAGTCTGACCCCGGTAGCTTTCCTT.

This clone occurred once. The chain combines TRBV7-3 with TRBJ2-1; D might be TRBD2 (5 bases). V lost 2 bases, J lost 9 bases, and 11 bases lay in between. The germline V gene has CDR1 SGHTA and CDR2 FQGTGA. The CDR3 is 13 amino acids. The CDR3 DNA sequence: TGTGCCAGCAGCTTAGAGGGTAGGACTGAGCAGTTCTTC. This gives the protein CASSLEGRTEQFF.

The rearrangement joins TRBV3-1 (or the pseudogene TRBV3-2) to TRBJ2-7; perhaps TRBD1 as D (5 bases). Germline V lookup: CDR1 LGHDT, CDR2 YNNKEL (reference sequence). This CDR3 has 12 residues. V was cut by 6 bases and J by 7 bases, with 13 bases left in between. As DNA, the CDR3 is TGTGCCAGCAGTATCCAGGGAATGGAGCAGTACTTC. Translating it yields CASSIQGMEQYF.

This sequence joins TRBV11-2 and TRBJ2-2; 8 bases are shared with TRBD1. Per germline, CDR1 SGHAT and CDR2 FQNNGV. The CDR3 runs 16 residues. The ends lost 5 bases at V and 1 base at J; junction bases unmatched: 6. CDR3 sequence: CASSDQGARNTGELFF. The CDR3, as DNA: TGTGCCAGCAGCGATCAGGGGGCGCGGAACACCGGGGAGCTGTTTTTT. The full variable domain, rest sourced from reference TRBV11-2 and TRBJ2-2, is EAGVAQSPRYKIIEKRQSVAFWCNPISGHATLYWYQQILGQGPKLLIQFQNNGVVDDSQLPKDRFSAERLKGVDSTLKIQPAKLEDSAVYLCASSDQGARNTGELFFGEGSRLTVL.

V gene TRBV2 combines with J gene TRBJ2-2; a weak D match, TRBD2 (5 bases). Trimming removed 8 bases at V and 4 bases at J, with 20 bases between. The germline CDR1 and CDR2 sequences are SNHLY and FYNNEI. The CDR3 extends over 16 amino acids. CDR3 in DNA: TGTGCCAGCTCCGGAAGGGAGCCGCGAGGCACCGGGGAGCTGTTTTTT. Translation: CASSGREPRGTGELFF.

There are a few counts of this clone. The chain links TRBV5-1 to TRBJ2-5; 9 bases are shared with TRBD2. Looked up from germline, CDR1 is SGHRS and CDR2 is YFSETQ. The CDR3 is 16 residues long. Trimming cost V 4 bases and J 5 bases; bases outside gene matches: 12. CDR3 residues: CASSSPGLALVETQYF. In nucleotides, the CDR3 is TGCGCCAGCAGCAGCCCGGGACTAGCTTTGGTCGAGACCCAGTACTTC.

This chain uses TRBV5-6 with TRBJ2-7; 11 bases align to TRBD1. Germline V gene data show CDR1 as SGHDT and CDR2 as YYEEEE. The junction had 7 bases not matched to a gene; V was cut back by 4 bases and J by 4 bases. The length of the CDR3 is 15 residues. The CDR3 nucleotides are TGTGCCAGCAGCGCCCCGGGACAGGGGGATTACGAGCAGTACTTC. Protein: CASSAPGQGDYEQYF. The full variable domain, completed using reference TRBV5-6 and TRBJ2-7, is DAGVTQSPTHLIKTRGQQVTLRCSPKSGHDTVSWYQQALGQGPQFIFQYYEEEERQRGNFPDRFSGHQFPNYSSELNVNALLLGDSALYLCASSAPGQGDYEQYFGPGTRLTVT.

This sequence joins TRBV2 and TRBJ1-5, with a tentative D call TRBD1 (5 bases). This CDR3 region has 14 residues. The V end was cut by 1 base, the J end by 4 bases, with 8 bases between. The germline V gene has CDR1 SNHLY and CDR2 FYNNEI. The CDR3 nucleotides are TGTGCCAGCAGTGAAGGGAACAGGAATCAGCCCCAGCATTTT. It is translated as CASSEGNRNQPQHF.

The chain has TRBV27 and TRBJ1-5; 11 bases are shared with TRBD1. This CDR3 is built from 15 residues. Germline V gene data show CDR1 as MNHEY and CDR2 as SMNVEV (reference sequence). Trimming removed 4 bases from V and 4 bases from J; junction bases left unmatched: 3. Here the CDR3 reads CASSSGTGGNQPQHF. CDR3 sequence (DNA): TGTGCCAGCAGTTCCGGGACAGGGGGAAATCAGCCCCAGCATTTT.

The chain links TRBV5-1 to TRBJ2-4; 7 bases align to TRBD1. Germline V gene sequence: CDR1 SGHRS, CDR2 YFSETQ. V was clipped by 4 bases and J by 0 bases; unmatched bases: 7. The CDR3 covers 16 residues. The CDR3 reads CASSTYRGRAKNIQYF. The DNA for the CDR3 is TGCGCCAGCAGCACTTACAGGGGTAGAGCCAAAAACATTCAGTACTTC.